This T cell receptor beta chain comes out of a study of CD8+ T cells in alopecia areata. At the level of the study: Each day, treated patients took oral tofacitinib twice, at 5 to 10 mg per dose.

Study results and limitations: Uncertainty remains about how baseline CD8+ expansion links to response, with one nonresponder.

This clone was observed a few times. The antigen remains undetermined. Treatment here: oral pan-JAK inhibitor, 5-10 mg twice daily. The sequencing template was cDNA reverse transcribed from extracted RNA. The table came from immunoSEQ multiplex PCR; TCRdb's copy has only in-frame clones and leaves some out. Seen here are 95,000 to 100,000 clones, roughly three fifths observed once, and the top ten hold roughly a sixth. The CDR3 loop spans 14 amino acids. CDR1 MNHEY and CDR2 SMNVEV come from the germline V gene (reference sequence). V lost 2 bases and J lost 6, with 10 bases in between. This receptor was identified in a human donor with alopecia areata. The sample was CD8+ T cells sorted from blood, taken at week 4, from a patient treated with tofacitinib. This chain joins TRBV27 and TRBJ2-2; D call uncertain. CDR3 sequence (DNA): TGTGCCAGCAGTTTAATAGGGATAGCCGGGGAGCTGTTTTTT. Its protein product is CASSLIGIAGELFF.